This T cell receptor (beta chain) was recorded in a study of shared clonotypes between healthy human individuals. Background on the study: Serving as donors were a couple of women and a few men, whose ages spanned 18 to 49.

This CDR3 is 12 amino acids long. Germline lookup yields CDR1 SGHNT and CDR2 YYREEE (reference sequence). Trimming took 1 base from V and 5 from J, leaving 7 bases between them. In the case of this clone: Antigen: not known.

Study-wide findings and caveats: Relative to memory subsets, naive subsets generally showed larger estimated richness. Sharing of clonotypes among donors was expected to vary with sequencing depth.

Repertoires were generated with immunoSEQ multiplex PCR, while TCRdb's copy carries only in-frame clones and drops some. There are fewer than 1.8 million clones in the sample; approximately 98.5% occur only once, and over 0.3% lies in the top ten. This receptor was identified in a man aged 25-40 years in good health. Sequencing used naive CD4+ T cells sorted from blood. Noted subset: CD45RA+ positively selected. V gene TRBV5-4 combines with J gene TRBJ2-7; D remains unclear. CDR3 region: CASSLIANEQYF. CDR3 coding DNA: TGTGCCAGCAGCTTGATAGCTAACGAGCAGTACTTC.